The 32 T cell receptor beta chains given below trace back to one sample, sequenced in a study of T cell repertoires in cytomegalovirus infection. TCRdb re-analysed the reads in MiXCR, keeping a single row per CDR3 protein. The table has some 940,000 distinct CDR3 sequences, roughly 31% seen once; the top ten hold roughly an eighth. No cognate antigen is known for these TCRs. The sequencing here drew on cultured CD8+ T cells from PBMCs, taken from culture after CMV antigen stimulation. The origin of the receptors is a human donor in good health (CMV status not recorded). Some clones in this sample may be carry-over from other donors' samples.

This clonotype was found once. The rearrangement uses TRBV11-2 and TRBJ2-2; D perhaps matches TRBD1 (5 bases). This CDR3 has 23 amino acids. Per germline, CDR1 SGHAT and CDR2 FQNNGV. Trimming shortened V by 6 bases and J by 0 bases, and 35 bases separated the two germline ends. In DNA, the CDR3 is TGTGCCAGCAGTATTCATCCTCAGCTCTTTACGGCAGGACAACTAACGAACACCGGGGAGCTGTTTTTT. It yields the protein CASSIHPQLFTAGQLTNTGELFF.

V usage is TRBV12-3 or TRBV12-4 and J usage is TRBJ2-5, with D possibly TRBD2 on 5 matching bases. The CDR3 runs to 15 residues. Trimming cost V 5 bases and J 4 bases, with 17 bases left between them. The CDR3 is CASSARGNVAETQYF. The CDR3 nucleotides are TGTGCCAGCAGTGCCCGGGGTAACGTTGCAGAGACCCAGTACTTC.

The chain joins TRBV6-5 to TRBJ2-7, with D tentatively TRBD2 (5 bases). CDR1 and CDR2 (germline): MNHEY, SVGAGI. This CDR3 region has 14 residues. The V end lost 6 bases, the J end lost 1 base, and 13 bases lay between the germline ends. The CDR3 DNA reads as TGTGCCAGCAGCCCGATATCGGGGTCCTACGAGCAGTACGTC. Translation: CASSPISGSYEQYV.

V usage is TRBV15 and J usage is TRBJ2-7, with 9 bases that match TRBD1. The CDR3 extends over 13 amino acids. CDR1 and CDR2 from the germline V gene are LNHNV and YYDKDF (reference sequence). The ends lost 8 bases at V and 3 bases at J; junction bases unmatched: 5. CDR3 loop: CATRGTGNYEQYF. The CDR3 DNA reads as TGTGCCACCCGCGGGACAGGGAACTACGAGCAGTACTTC.

This clonotype was detected only a few times. The chain couples TRBV7-9 to TRBJ1-5; 7 positions match TRBD1. Germline values: CDR1 SEHNR, CDR2 FQNEAQ (reference sequence). CDR3 length: 16 residues. After removal of 5 bases from V and 7 bases from J, the junction contained 14 bases not matched to a gene. For the CDR3, the DNA is TGTGCCAGCAGCCCTCCCGGGACAGAAAGAGCGCAGCCCCAGCATTTT. This encodes CASSPPGTERAQPQHF.

This clonotype was detected a few times. The rearrangement links TRBV12-3 or TRBV12-4 to TRBJ2-5; possible D gene TRBD1, 5 bases. V lost 6 bases and J lost 1, with 15 bases in between. The CDR3 contains 15 residues. This CDR3 is CASRPRGGPQETQYF. CDR3 bases: TGTGCCAGCAGACCTAGGGGCGGCCCCCAAGAGACCCAGTACTTC.

The chain carries TRBV19 and TRBJ1-1; 7 bases agree with TRBD1. Looked up from germline, CDR1 is LNHDA and CDR2 is SQIVND (reference sequence). The CDR3 loop spans 13 amino acids. The CDR3 region is CVSEYRGRTEAFF. CDR3 bases: TGTGTCAGCGAGTACAGGGGTAGGACTGAAGCTTTCTTT.

The rearrangement uses TRBV6-5 and TRBJ2-7; either TRBD1 or TRBD2 may fit D (5 bases each). This CDR3 is built from 13 residues. The V and J ends lost 6 bases and 3 bases respectively, with 12 bases between them. The germline gives CDR1 MNHEY, CDR2 SVGAGI. CDR3 sequence: CASRPDSGYEQYV. CDR3 bases: TGTGCCAGCAGACCCGACAGCGGCTACGAGCAGTACGTC.

At least ten counts were recorded for this clonotype. This chain joins TRBV7-8 and TRBJ1-4, with D possibly being TRBD1 (5 bases). Looked up from germline, CDR1 is SGHVS and CDR2 is FQNEAQ. The CDR3 sequence is 17 residues long. V shed 0 bases and J shed 7 bases, with 18 bases lying between them. CDR3 coding DNA: TGTGCCAGCAGCTTAGCGCGATGGGACGGGGTTGGTGAAAAACTGTTTTTT. It encodes CASSLARWDGVGEKLFF.

This clonotype was recorded at least ten times. The rearrangement uses TRBV12-3 or TRBV12-4 and TRBJ2-1; D perhaps matches TRBD2 (5 bases). The CDR3 loop spans 14 amino acids. Trimming took 6 bases from V and 1 from J, leaving 10 bases between them. As DNA, the CDR3 is TGTGCCAGCAGAAAACTAGGGTCCTACAATGAGCAGTTCTTC. Translating it yields CASRKLGSYNEQFF.

Only a few counts were recorded for this clonotype. The chain is built from TRBV9 and TRBJ2-1; D is perhaps TRBD1 (5 bases). The germline V gene encodes CDR1 SGDLS and CDR2 YYNGEE. This CDR3 contains 13 residues. The V end lost 7 bases, the J end lost 6 bases, and 14 bases lay between the germline ends. Here the CDR3 DNA reads TGTGCCAGCGGTCGGAGTACAGGCAATGAGCAGTTCTTC. Its translation is CASGRSTGNEQFF.

This clonotype was seen only a few times. This chain uses TRBV6-2 or TRBV6-3 with TRBJ1-1, with D uncertain. Trimming pared 1 base from V and 7 bases from J, leaving 4 bases between. The V gene's germline CDR1 is MNHEY and CDR2 SVGEGT. The CDR3 runs to 11 residues. The CDR3 nucleotides are TGTGCCAGCAGTTACTTGGTTGAAGCTTTCTTT. It specifies CASSYLVEAFF.

This chain's CDR3 is CASSVTGARQPQHF. The CDR3 DNA reads as TGTGCCAGCAGTGTCACAGGGGCGAGGCAGCCCCAGCATTTT. The chain couples TRBV5-8 to TRBJ1-5; 7 bases are shared with TRBD1. The ends lost 5 bases at V and 7 bases at J; junction bases unmatched: 9. The CDR3 is 14 residues long. Germline values: CDR1 SGHTS, CDR2 YDEGEE.

The chain combines TRBV25-1 with TRBJ1-1; D ambiguous. This CDR3 spans 12 amino acids. Trimming left V 5 bases short and J 4 bases short, with 8 bases between. Germline CDR1 is MGHDK and CDR2 is SYGVNS. For the CDR3, the DNA is TGTGCCAGCAGTCAGAGAAGCACTGAAGCTTTCTTT. Encoded protein: CASSQRSTEAFF. Based on the CDR3 plus reference TRBV25-1 and TRBJ1-1, the full variable domain is EADIYQTPRYLVIGTGKKITLECSQTMGHDKMYWYQQDPGMELHLIHYSYGVNSTEKGDLSSESTVSRIRTEHFPLTLESARPSHTSQYLCASSQRSTEAFFGQGTRLTVV.

This chain joins TRBV27 and TRBJ2-3; D may correspond to TRBD1 or TRBD2 (6 bases each). This CDR3 is built from 20 residues. V was shortened by 3 bases and J by 1 base, with 26 bases between the two germline ends. Germline V gene data show CDR1 as MNHEY and CDR2 as SMNVEV (reference sequence). The CDR3 DNA sequence: TGTGCCAGCAGTTTTCTAGGGGGGATTCCGGATCCCCGGGGCACAGATACGCAGTATTTT. Amino acid sequence: CASSFLGGIPDPRGTDTQYF.

This clonotype was detected only a few times. V gene TRBV10-1 combines with J gene TRBJ2-1; 7 bases align to TRBD1. The CDR3 is 15 residues long. Germline V lookup: CDR1 WNHNN, CDR2 SYGVQD (reference sequence). V lost 5 bases, J lost 4 bases, and 8 bases stayed unmatched. CDR3 in DNA: TGCGCCAGCAGTCGGACAGGTCAGGGGTACAATGAGCAGTTCTTC. Translation: CASSRTGQGYNEQFF.

V gene TRBV10-3 combines with J gene TRBJ1-1; possible D gene TRBD1, 6 bases. The CDR3 is made up of 15 amino acids. CDR1 and CDR2 (germline): ENHRY, SYGVKD. Trimming took off 3 bases at V and 0 bases at J, with 11 bases between the two ends. CDR3 DNA: TGTGCCATCAGTGAATCGGGACACCTGAACACTGAAGCTTTCTTT. It specifies CAISESGHLNTEAFF.

The V gene is TRBV4-3, the J gene TRBJ2-1; the D gene is possibly TRBD2 (5 bases). V was trimmed by 8 bases and J by 3 bases, leaving 11 bases between them. The CDR3 runs to 13 residues. CDR1 is LGHNA, CDR2 YSLEER, per germline. The CDR3 loop is CASGLGFYNEQFF. The DNA of the CDR3 is TGCGCCAGCGGACTGGGATTCTACAATGAGCAGTTCTTC.

This clonotype came up a few times. The chain uses TRBV4-1 and TRBJ2-3; weak D call: TRBD2 (5 bases). V was cut by 0 bases and J by 2 bases, with 15 bases left in between. The germline V gene has CDR1 MGHRA and CDR2 YSYEKL. This CDR3 has 17 residues. CDR3 sequence: CASSQDRTGIHTDTQYF. CDR3 DNA sequence: TGCGCCAGCAGCCAAGATAGAACGGGGATCCACACAGATACGCAGTATTTT.

This chain joins TRBV12-3 or TRBV12-4 and TRBJ2-3; TRBD1 agrees at 8 bases. The CDR3 totals 16 residues. Trimming removed 4 bases from V and 2 bases from J; junction bases left unmatched: 8. CDR3: CASSSTTGADTDTQYF. The CDR3 coding sequence is TGTGCCAGCAGTTCCACGACAGGGGCGGACACAGATACGCAGTATTTT.

The chain couples TRBV10-3 to TRBJ1-2, with 8 bases aligning to TRBD1. The CDR3 extends over 15 amino acids. Trimming cost V 2 bases and J 2 bases; bases outside gene matches: 4. CDR1 ENHRY and CDR2 SYGVKD come from the germline V gene. In DNA, the CDR3 is TGTGCCATCAGTGAGAAAGACAGGGGAAACTATGGCTACACCTTC. The encoded protein is CAISEKDRGNYGYTF.

The chain links TRBV12-3 or TRBV12-4 to TRBJ2-1; 9 bases fit TRBD2. With 6 bases clipped from V and 7 bases from J, the junction kept 7 bases outside the gene matches. This CDR3 comprises 14 residues. CDR3 loop: CASSPGTSPNEQFF. The CDR3 DNA follows: TGTGCCAGCAGCCCTGGGACTAGCCCTAATGAGCAGTTCTTC.

This clonotype was observed a handful of times. The chain combines TRBV6-1 with TRBJ2-7, with D maybe TRBD1 (5 bases). The CDR3 has 15 residues. Looked up from germline, CDR1 is MNHNS and CDR2 is SASEGT. Trimming pared 7 bases from V and 1 base from J, leaving 17 bases between. The CDR3 DNA sequence: TGTGCCAGCAACCCGTCGGGCAGGGATTCCTACGAGCAGTACTTC. It codes for CASNPSGRDSYEQYF.

J is TRBJ2-7 and V is TRBV20-1, with 11 bases fitting TRBD2. V was clipped by 1 base and J by 4 bases; unmatched bases: 9. CDR1 DFQATT and CDR2 SNEGSKA come from the germline V gene (reference sequence). The CDR3 extends over 16 amino acids. This CDR3 is CSARATSGGRAYEQYV. CDR3 DNA: TGCAGTGCTAGAGCAACTAGCGGGGGCCGAGCTTACGAGCAGTACGTC.

The chain is built from TRBV20-1 and TRBJ2-2; a weak D match, TRBD1 (6 bases). Trimming shortened V by 3 bases and J by 3 bases, and 11 bases separated the two germline ends. CDR1 and CDR2 (germline): DFQATT, SNEGSKA (reference sequence). The length of the CDR3 is 14 residues. The CDR3 DNA is TGCAGTGCTAGCTCGGGACAATACACCGGGGAGCTGTTTTTT. Encoded protein: CSASSGQYTGELFF.

This clonotype was found once. The CDR3 DNA sequence: TGTGCCAGCAGTTTTGGGACAGGCCCTTTCTACAATGAGCAGTTCTTC. As protein: CASSFGTGPFYNEQFF. The chain employs TRBV7-3 and TRBJ2-1; 8 nucleotides line up with TRBD1. The CDR3 sequence is 16 residues long. The trim removed 6 bases at V and 3 bases at J, leaving 10 bases unmatched. Looked up from germline, CDR1 is SGHTA and CDR2 is FQGTGA.

The chain recombines TRBV7-4 with TRBJ2-5; D remains ambiguous. Germline lookup yields CDR1 SGHVT and CDR2 SQSDAQ. The CDR3 extends over 13 amino acids. The V gene lost 9 bases and the J gene lost 2 bases, with 13 bases spanning the gap. In nucleotides, the CDR3 is TGTGCCAGTAGTCCAATAGCACAAGAGACCCAGTACTTC. This codes for CASSPIAQETQYF.

This clonotype has at least ten counts. V usage is TRBV12-3 or TRBV12-4 and J usage is TRBJ2-7; 7 bases are shared with TRBD2. V shed 6 bases, J shed 5 bases, and the junction held 10 bases outside the gene matches. The CDR3 contains 14 residues. The CDR3, as DNA: TGTGCCAGCAGCACTAGCGTCTCCCCTCACGAGCAGTACGTC. This translates into CASSTSVSPHEQYV.

This rearrangement joins TRBV13 to TRBJ1-1; D might be TRBD1 (5 bases). Germline values: CDR1 PRHDT, CDR2 FYEKMQ (reference sequence). Between the trimmed V and J ends, which lost 5 bases and 8 bases, there was a span of 18 bases. CDR3 size: 14 residues. CDR3 in DNA: TGTGCCAGCAGCACTAGTGGCCGGGGCGAAGAAGCTTTCTTT. Amino acids: CASSTSGRGEEAFF. The whole variable domain, filled in from reference TRBV13 and TRBJ1-1, reads AAGVIQSPRHLIKEKRETATLKCYPIPRHDTVYWYQQGPGQDPQFLISFYEKMQSDKGSIPDRFSAQQFSDYHSELNMSSLELGDSALYFCASSTSGRGEEAFFGQGTRLTVV.

This clonotype was seen only a few times. The V gene is TRBV11-3, the J gene TRBJ2-5; TRBD1 matches at 12 bases. Losses at the gene ends were 4 bases for V and 5 bases for J; bases not matched to a gene: 5. The CDR3 contains 15 residues. In germline, CDR1 is SGHNT, CDR2 YENEEA. The CDR3 region has the DNA TGTGCCAGCAGCTGGGGACAGGGGGCGTTCGAGACCCAGTACTTC. Amino acid sequence: CASSWGQGAFETQYF.

The chain has TRBV25-1 and TRBJ1-1; D is ambiguous. The CDR3 is 14 residues long. With 6 bases removed from V and 0 bases from J, the gap between germline ends came to 11 bases. Germline V gene data show CDR1 as MGHDK and CDR2 as SYGVNS. CDR3 loop: CASSGLFLNTEAFF. CDR3 bases: TGTGCCAGCAGCGGCCTTTTTCTGAACACTGAAGCTTTCTTT.

Ten or more counts support this clonotype. The chain joins TRBV7-8 to TRBJ2-7; the D gene is possibly TRBD2 (6 bases). The CDR3 has 15 residues. Trimming pared 2 bases from V and 3 bases from J, leaving 14 bases between. CDR1 is SGHVS and CDR2 is FQNEAQ in the germline V gene. CDR3 in DNA: TGTGCCAGCAGCTTACCCTCCGGAGGGGTCTACGAGCAGTACGTC. Amino acid sequence: CASSLPSGGVYEQYV.